This T cell receptor beta chain is from a study of shared clonotypes between healthy human individuals. Looking at the study overall: Donors consisted of a couple of women and a few men between 18 and 49. Plates per donor: three CD4 naive, three CD4 memory, two CD8 naive, one CD8 memory. Study findings and constraints: Specimens sampled were limited to blood, with tissue repertoires likely differing.

The CDR3 is 17 residues long. V shed 2 bases, J shed 0 bases, and the junction held 9 bases outside the gene matches. Germline V gives CDR1 MNHEY, CDR2 SMNVEV (reference sequence). Naive-designated CD8 cells lacked CD45RO, were positively enriched for CCR7, and omitted terminally differentiated effector memory CD45RA+ cells. Under the authors' procedure: With immunoSEQ giving junction-only sequences and no quality scores, filtering differed. This table comes from immunoSEQ multiplex PCR, and its TCRdb copy is limited to in-frame clones, with some not included. From that table come the V and J calls and clone size; the DNA was used to work out D and trimming. This table holds about 2,200,000 clones, 85% to 95% found once. A note on this clone: Its antigen is not known.

The specimen was naive CD8+ T cells from PBMCs. This TCR derives from a man between 18 and 29 years old in good health. Some clones in this sample may be carry-over from other donors' samples. The chain uses TRBV27 and TRBJ1-1, with 7 bases fitting TRBD1. The CDR3 bases are TGTGCCAGCAGTTTAGGGGCAGGGGGTGGGATGAACACTGAAGCTTTCTTT. Its protein is CASSLGAGGGMNTEAFF.